Below are 24 T cell receptor beta chains sequenced from a single sample in a study of blood T cell repertoires in COVID-19. Sequencing was performed with immunoSEQ multiplex PCR; in TCRdb, only in-frame clones are kept and a portion is missing. The sample contains over 150,000 clones, 86% of which appear only once. The specimen was peripheral blood. The receptors stem from a man aged 50 to 60 with active or convalescent COVID-19.

This clone came up once. The chain employs TRBV5-6 and TRBJ1-3, with D possibly being TRBD1 (5 bases). The CDR3 has 14 residues. Trimming removed 2 bases from V and 0 bases from J, with 6 bases in between. Looked up from germline, CDR1 is SGHDT and CDR2 is YYEEEE. The CDR3 spells CASSLGVSGNTIYF. In DNA, the CDR3 is TGTGCCAGCAGCTTAGGGGTCTCTGGAAACACCATATATTTT. Full variable domain (remainder filled in from reference TRBV5-6 and TRBJ1-3): DAGVTQSPTHLIKTRGQQVTLRCSPKSGHDTVSWYQQALGQGPQFIFQYYEEEERQRGNFPDRFSGHQFPNYSSELNVNALLLGDSALYLCASSLGVSGNTIYFGEGSWLTVV.

The CDR3 loop reads CASSQQDREYEQYF. The CDR3 bases are TGTGCCAGCAGCCAACAGGACAGGGAATACGAGCAGTACTTC. The genes are TRBV4-2 and TRBJ2-7, with TRBD1 matching 8 bases. The V gene's germline CDR1 is LGHNA and CDR2 YNFKEQ. Unmatched junction bases numbered 4, after V lost 2 bases and J lost 4 bases. The CDR3 spans 14 residues.

The rearrangement uses TRBV27 and TRBJ2-1; D is uncertain. The CDR3 runs to 16 residues. V was clipped by 6 bases and J by 2 bases, with 17 bases between them. The V gene's germline CDR1 is MNHEY and CDR2 SMNVEV (reference sequence). DNA for the CDR3: TGTGCCAGCAGCCCCCGCTGGAGCGTAGCCTACAATGAGCAGTTCTTC. Translation gives CASSPRWSVAYNEQFF.

This sequence joins TRBV7-6 and TRBJ2-5; 8 bases match TRBD2. The germline CDR1 and CDR2 sequences are SGHVS and FNYEAQ. V was clipped by 0 bases and J by 2 bases; unmatched bases: 5. CDR3 length equals 16 residues. The DNA for the CDR3 is TGTGCCAGCAGCTTAGCGCGCGGGGGGATACAAGAGACCCAGTACTTC. This encodes CASSLARGGIQETQYF.

This clone was recorded once. This chain links TRBV6-6 with TRBJ2-5, with TRBD2 matching 12 bases. J was trimmed by 5 bases and V by 8 bases; bases with no gene match: 6. Germline CDR1 and CDR2: MNHNY and SVGAGI (reference sequence). The CDR3 covers 14 residues. The CDR3 is CASRTSGRMETQYF. In nucleotides, the CDR3 is TGTGCCAGCCGAACTAGCGGGAGGATGGAGACCCAGTACTTC.

V gene TRBV2 combines with J gene TRBJ2-3, with D maybe TRBD1 (6 bases). Germline loops: CDR1 SNHLY, CDR2 FYNNEI. V gave up 6 bases and J gave up 3 bases, with 13 bases separating them. This CDR3 contains 14 residues. CDR3: CASRLDRNTDTQYF. CDR3 nucleotides: TGTGCCAGCAGACTGGACAGAAATACAGATACGCAGTATTTT.

This clone was observed a single time. The chain links TRBV10-3 to TRBJ2-5; 14 bases are a match to TRBD2. Germline CDR1 ENHRY, CDR2 SYGVKD. The CDR3 spans 15 residues. Trimming cost V 5 bases and J 2 bases; bases outside gene matches: 1. CDR3 DNA sequence: TGTGCCATCAGTCGGACTAGCGGGGGGCAAGAGACCCAGTACTTC. It specifies CAISRTSGGQETQYF.

CDR3 sequence: CASSLAQRSTEAFF. CDR3 sequence (DNA): TGTGCCAGCAGCTTAGCGCAAAGGAGCACTGAAGCTTTCTTT. The V call is TRBV7-8, the J call TRBJ1-1; D ambiguous. The V gene lost 0 bases and the J gene lost 4 bases, with 9 bases spanning the gap. This CDR3 comprises 14 residues. Germline V lookup: CDR1 SGHVS, CDR2 FQNEAQ.

V and J are TRBV14 and TRBJ2-2; 10 nucleotides agree with TRBD1. The CDR3 has 17 residues. With V trimmed by 4 bases and J by 5 bases, 10 bases remained unmatched. CDR1 and CDR2 from the germline V gene are SGHDN and FVKESK. The CDR3 protein is CASSPIGDRGPTGELFF. CDR3 coding DNA: TGTGCCAGCAGCCCCATAGGGGACAGGGGACCTACCGGGGAGCTGTTTTTT.

The chain links TRBV2 to TRBJ1-3; D perhaps matches TRBD1 (5 bases). The CDR3 is 16 residues long. CDR1 and CDR2 (germline): SNHLY, FYNNEI. V was cut by 6 bases and J by 0 bases, with 15 bases left in between. The CDR3 region has the DNA TGTGCCAGCAGGTCCGGGGGGGGGACCTCTGGAAACACCATATATTTT. Protein: CASRSGGGTSGNTIYF.

The V and J genes are TRBV6-2 or TRBV6-3 and TRBJ1-2; 8 nucleotides agree with TRBD1. Germline trimming cut 4 bases from V and 6 bases from J; bases unmatched to any gene: 7. This CDR3 has 14 residues. Germline loops: CDR1 MNHEY, CDR2 SVGEGT. In DNA form, the CDR3 reads TGTGCCAGCAGTTGGCAGGGGGCTCTGGATGGCTACACCTTC. Protein sequence: CASSWQGALDGYTF.

The chain employs TRBV15 and TRBJ1-5, with TRBD1 as a possible D gene (5 bases). V shed 0 bases and J shed 3 bases, with 12 bases lying between them. The CDR3 is 16 amino acids. Germline V gene lookup returns CDR1 LNHNV and CDR2 YYDKDF (reference sequence). The CDR3 nucleotides read TGTGCCACCAGCAGAGATCACAGACAGACCAATCAGCCCCAGCATTTT. This sequence encodes CATSRDHRQTNQPQHF.

CDR3 sequence reads: CASTPRDSNQPQHF. CDR3 bases: TGTGCCAGTACCCCCAGGGATAGCAATCAGCCCCAGCATTTT. The genes are TRBV19 and TRBJ1-5; possible D gene TRBD1, 5 bases. Germline V gives CDR1 LNHDA, CDR2 SQIVND (reference sequence). The V end lost 7 bases, the J end lost 0 bases, and 10 bases lay between the germline ends. The CDR3 covers 14 residues.

This clone occurred once. The CDR3 here is CASSFGDTYEQYF. CDR3 coding DNA: TGTGCCAGCAGTTTCGGGGATACCTACGAGCAGTACTTC. The chain is built from TRBV12-3 or TRBV12-4 and TRBJ2-7, with a weak D call TRBD2 (5 bases). CDR3 length equals 13 residues. V lost 3 bases to trimming and J lost 2 bases, with 8 bases between them.

The chain joins TRBV7-6 to TRBJ2-1, with TRBD2 matching 11 bases. The V gene end was trimmed by 3 bases and the J gene end by 3 bases; junction bases not matched to a gene: 7. This CDR3 spans 17 amino acids. The germline gives CDR1 SGHVS, CDR2 FNYEAQ. The CDR3 coding sequence is TGTGCCAGCAGCTTGGGTAGCGGGAGGGCCCTCTACAATGAGCAGTTCTTC. Amino acid sequence: CASSLGSGRALYNEQFF.

The rearrangement uses TRBV7-8 and TRBJ1-2; D is perhaps TRBD1 (5 bases). Germline V lookup: CDR1 SGHVS, CDR2 FQNEAQ. This CDR3 region has 16 residues. V was trimmed by 1 base and J by 4 bases, leaving 16 bases between them. CDR3 in amino acids: CASSLGPQGRTYGYTF. The CDR3 DNA is TGTGCCAGCAGCTTAGGACCGCAGGGTCGAACCTATGGCTACACCTTC.

This clone was recorded once. The chain carries TRBV5-1 and TRBJ2-1; 11 nucleotides line up with TRBD2. V dropped 5 bases and J dropped 6; count of bases not matched to a gene: 4. The CDR3 loop spans 14 amino acids. CDR1 and CDR2 (germline): SGHRS, YFSETQ. CDR3 sequence (DNA): TGCGCCAGCAGATCCCTAGCGGGAGGCAATGAGCAGTTCTTC. Amino acid sequence: CASRSLAGGNEQFF.

The chain has TRBV15 and TRBJ2-5, with 11 bases lining up with TRBD1. Germline CDR1 and CDR2: LNHNV and YYDKDF (reference sequence). This CDR3 is 18 amino acids long. Germline trimming cut 0 bases from V and 5 bases from J; bases unmatched to any gene: 11. The chain's CDR3 is CATSREPLAGTGGETQYF. Written as DNA, the CDR3 is TGTGCCACCAGCAGAGAACCCCTGGCTGGGACAGGGGGGGAGACCCAGTACTTC.

The V gene is TRBV7-3, the J gene TRBJ2-1, with 7 bases matching TRBD2. V was clipped by 5 bases and J by 3 bases; unmatched bases: 7. Germline values: CDR1 SGHTA, CDR2 FQGTGA. The CDR3 has 15 amino acids. This chain's CDR3 is CASSPLAGVYNEQFF. CDR3 coding DNA: TGTGCCAGCAGCCCCCTGGCGGGGGTCTACAATGAGCAGTTCTTC. The whole variable domain, filled in from reference TRBV7-3 and TRBJ2-1, reads GAGVSQTPSNKVTEKGKYVELRCDPISGHTALYWYRQSLGQGPEFLIYFQGTGAADDSGLPNDRFFAVRPEGSVSTLKIQRTERGDSAVYLCASSPLAGVYNEQFFGPGTRLTVL.

The chain combines TRBV21-1 with TRBJ2-3; whether TRBD2, the table's D call, matches the DNA was not checked. TRBV21-1 is recorded as a pseudogene. This CDR3 has 20 residues. The chain's CDR3 is CASSNQPGLAGSPSTDTQYF. In nucleotides, the CDR3 is TGTGCCAGCAGCAATCAGCCGGGACTAGCGGGGTCCCCTAGCACAGATACGCAGTATTTT.

A single count supports this clone. This sequence joins TRBV5-1 and TRBJ1-1; no firm D call. The length of the CDR3 is 14 residues. Germline V lookup: CDR1 SGHRS, CDR2 YFSETQ. V gave up 1 base and J gave up 1 base, with 8 bases separating them. Here the CDR3 DNA reads TGCGCCAGCAGCTTGAATGTAGAGAACACTGAAGCTTTCTTT. Amino acids: CASSLNVENTEAFF.

This chain joins TRBV11-3 and TRBJ1-1; D gene unclear. The germline gives CDR1 SGHNT, CDR2 YENEEA. The CDR3 has 14 amino acids. Trimming took off 2 bases at V and 0 bases at J, with 7 bases between the two ends. The CDR3: CASSLSPMNTEAFF. In DNA, the CDR3 is TGTGCCAGCAGCTTAAGCCCAATGAACACTGAAGCTTTCTTT.

This sequence joins TRBV2 and TRBJ2-7; the match to TRBD1 covers 7 bases. Germline-derived CDR1 and CDR2 are SNHLY and FYNNEI. This CDR3 is 14 amino acids long. V trimming: 7 bases; J trimming: 2 bases; junction bases outside the gene matches: 8. CDR3 nucleotides: TGTGCCAGCAACCTCCGACAGGGCACCTACGAGCAGTACTTC. Translating it yields CASNLRQGTYEQYF. Combining the CDR3 with reference TRBV2 and TRBJ2-7 gives the whole variable domain EPEVTQTPSHQVTQMGQEVILRCVPISNHLYFYWYRQILGQKVEFLVSFYNNEISEKSEIFDDQFSVERPDGSNFTLKIRSTKLEDSAMYFCASNLRQGTYEQYFGPGTRLTVT.

The chain recombines TRBV29-1 with TRBJ1-1; D gene ambiguous. The CDR3 runs 10 residues. Between the trimmed V and J ends, which lost 5 bases and 5 bases, there was a span of 6 bases. Germline V CDR1 and CDR2: SQVTM, ANQGSEA. CDR3 in amino acids: CSVSATEAFF. CDR3 nucleotide sequence: TGCAGCGTTTCCGCGACTGAAGCTTTCTTT.